This TCR beta chain was found in a study of cytomegalovirus exposure and HLA in healthy donors (dated by TCRdb to about 2017). Regarding the study in general: According to an earlier analysis of around 600 of the donors, about 170 million T cells yielded roughly 110 million unique TCR beta sequences and about 300 Gb of sequence data. The number of donors typed differed by locus, with roughly 629-640 for A, B, C, DRB1 and DQB1, about 500 for DQA1, about 610 for DPA1, and some 440 for DPB1. In a later analysis, previously published TCR beta repertoires from several hundred donors were re-analyzed and high-resolution HLA genotyping was added so that TCR occurrence patterns could be studied. An early release that covered some 640 HLA-typed donors contained approximately 300 gigabases of sequencing data and 75 million to 100 million unique TCR sequences. The aim of the study was to test whether cataloging public T cell receptors could identify signatures of past pathogen exposure. The study used immunosequencing to profile the T cell repertoires of around 600 subjects and linked those repertoires to cytomegalovirus serostatus. All discovery cohort repertoires had been generated using a single sequencing platform. High-throughput TCR immunosequencing, statistical association of individual TCRs with disease status, and machine learning were combined to predict cytomegalovirus infection status. Several DR-DQ haplotypes were treated as single units for association and clustering because of strong linkage in the cohort. Besides the first cohort of 500 to 700 subjects, a separate validation cohort made up of 95 to 150 different subjects was used. Donor age, sex, ethnicity and CMV serostatus were compiled together with the repertoire data. A later genetic analysis used genome-wide SNP genotypes for 398 of the 666 donors, treating that subset as a discovery cohort. To decide whether each TCR beta V gene segment behaved as functional or pseudogenic, an earlier analysis of some 600 of the donors relied on high-throughput TCR beta sequencing. Across 398 genotyped donors of the cohort, an average of roughly 230,000 unique TCR beta nucleotide sequences per donor were sequenced, and roughly 18% of those sequences were non-productive. Among the roughly 400 genotyped donors, roughly 80% belonged to the genetic ancestry cluster associated with self-reported Caucasian donors. The later analysis used no new phenotypic data to find candidate immune exposures, relying instead on TCR beta sequences and their occurrence across donors. HLA typing covered class I and class II loci at four-digit resolution.

The cohort was made up of approximately 700 healthy bone marrow donors. At the time of sampling, every cohort member was nominally healthy, though immune exposures that went unrecorded were likely present. Of the approximately 700 cohort members, around 290 had positive CMV serostatus and roughly 330 had negative CMV serostatus, and CMV serostatus was not recorded for the donor. Every donor gave a peripheral blood sample, and the peripheral blood mononuclear cells from that sample were used for TCR beta sequencing. Genomic DNA was extracted from the blood cell samples with the Qiagen DNeasy Blood Extraction Kit. General findings and caveats noted by the study authors: When HLA alleles, especially DR and DQ, strongly co-occurred, TCR associations were difficult to assign to individual alleles. In vitro tests confirmed that three of the cytomegalovirus-associated TCR beta chains recognize cytomegalovirus antigens. Broadly in line with IMGT annotations, most TCR beta V segments showed up in productive rearrangements about 87% or about 30% of the time in an earlier analysis of 587 of the donors. Most TCR sequences were seen in very few donors, while some public TCRs were found in many individuals. Immune exposure information for the cohort was limited to CMV serostatus. Some IMGT-functional V segments, including TRBV6-2 and TRBV6-3, could not be told apart with the 87-base-pair reads, so those segments were excluded. In a later analysis, HLA-associated TCR beta chains were found to be more clonally expanded and to have lower generation probabilities than equally common non-associated chains. Cytomegalovirus status was reported to be diagnosed by the classifier with high specificity and sensitivity in both the original and validation cohorts. A cluster of highly shared sequence variants was judged likely to be a technical artifact of the sequencing pipeline. Several of the top co-occurrence clusters appeared to be linked to parvovirus B19, influenza, CMV and Epstein-Barr virus, according to a later analysis. Compared with the roughly 710-donor mean, donors in an Asian-associated ancestry cluster had fewer N-insertions in productive TCRs, according to a later genetic analysis. A further reported finding was that TCR beta sequences accurately predicted the HLA-A and HLA-B alleles for most subjects in the first cohort. Correlated functional status among segregating V segments might reflect linkage disequilibrium, but an unknown experimental factor could not be ruled out. Most CMV-associated TCR beta chains appeared to be HLA-restricted in a later analysis, and the HLA associations seemed to be driven largely by CMV exposure. An association between a missense DCLRE1C variant and V-gene and J-gene trimming of TCR beta chains was found in a later genetic analysis and replicated in an independent cohort. Because counts were too low, seventeen rarely observed V segments, including chromosome 9 orphons, were excluded from the earlier analysis of 587 of the donors. The presence/absence analyses assumed that sequencing depth was roughly uniform across donors, and that assumption may not be true. A later analysis found that TCR association rates varied across HLA loci, with DRB1 alleles showing the most associated TCRs and HLA-C alleles the fewest. Because some donors lacked HLA typing at each locus, the association tests relied only on the typed subset. The authors suggested that the approach could potentially be extended to other disease states and immunological phenotypes. In this cohort, only TCR beta chains were sequenced, and detectable features were limited by the absence of alpha or paired-chain data. A later analysis associated 17,000 or so TCR beta sequences with specific HLA alleles at a false discovery rate of 0.05. The study listed 164 TCR beta chains as associated with cytomegalovirus.

In the case of this clone: Its antigen target is currently unknown. Base qualities are not provided; no much larger clone lies one nucleotide away.

The library was made by the immunoSEQ multiplex PCR assay. The multiplex PCR relied on a mix of 60 forward primers for TCR Vbeta segments and 13 reverse primers for TCR Jbeta segments. The CDR3 region of rearranged TCR beta genes was amplified from genomic DNA with a multiplex PCR assay. On the Illumina HiSeq System, the amplified TCR beta libraries were sequenced as 87-base-pair reads. In the source study's methods: In a later analysis, tens of millions of unique TCR beta chains were counted across the approximately 640 repertoires, and roughly 11 million of these chains were shared by at least two donors. To remove PCR and sequencing errors, raw reads were error-corrected and collapsed into unique sequences using a nearest-neighbor algorithm that merged closely related sequences. To assign V, D and J gene segments, CDR3 sequences were aligned to IMGT reference sequences. For a sequence to be retained, at least a six-nucleotide match to both a V gene segment and a J gene segment was required. Rearrangements were called productive when the CDR3 lacked stop codons and stayed in frame with V and J; all others were non-productive. Following IMGT convention, CDR3 was defined as the stretch from the second conserved V-encoded cysteine up to the conserved J-encoded phenylalanine. The earlier analysis of about 500 of the donors excluded sequences that lacked an unambiguous match to a single V gene segment. An earlier analysis of 587 of the donors called V segments functional above 56.7% productive rearrangements and segregating when the between-donor standard deviation exceeded 5%. A statistical classification framework was developed to diagnose cytomegalovirus status using the catalog of TCR beta chain sequences. V and J gene assignment, in a later analysis, came from comparing TCR nucleotide sequences with IMGT/GENE-DB human TR gene sequences. A later analysis assigned CDR3 sequences and most-parsimonious VDJ recombination scenarios with the TCRdist pipeline. In a later analysis, every TCR beta chain was defined by the combination of its CDR3 amino acid sequence and its V-gene family, and reads without a unique V-gene family were dropped. A later analysis removed 500 to 650 highly shared, low-generation-probability nucleotide sequences to deal with suspected cross-contamination and a sequencing artifact. For each public chain, a later analysis derived a clonal expansion index from normalized ranks of inferred template counts within each repertoire. Generation probabilities in a later analysis came from a VDJ recombination model fitted to out-of-frame rearrangements, and those results were checked against IGoR. In a later analysis, hypergeometric tests were used to score TCR-TCR, TCR-HLA and TCR-CMV co-occurrence, with a repertoire-size bias correction applied to TCR pairs. False discovery rates were estimated in a later analysis by permuting HLA or CMV assignments 20 times. In a later analysis, co-occurring TCRs were grouped with DBSCAN, and TCRdist sequence similarity was added when clustering was performed within HLA-allele-positive subsets. Repertoires with fewer than 30,000 or more than 120,000 public chains were left out of co-occurrence clustering, as were four to six repertoires with anomalous nucleotide sharing. TCRdb took this table from immuneACCESS and kept in-frame rearrangements with V and J called. Such tables lack part of the clones; where checked against another copy, unresolved V genes explain under half of the gap, and the rest is unexplained. The DNA gave D and trimming, while V, J and clone size come from that table. The sample table contains about 70,000 clones; only one count was recorded for 70% to 85% of them. The top ten hold about an eighth of the sample.

CDR1 and CDR2 are read off the germline V gene (reference sequence) as LNHNV and YYDKDF. The CDR3 covers 16 residues, taking in both the cysteine and the phenylalanine. The entry retains the CDR3 DNA only, 48 bases that are in frame from base 1. Germline trimming amounts to 5 bases on V and 4 bases on J, with 9 as the count of junction bases outside the gene matches. The chain links TRBV15 with TRBJ1-5, and 9 junctional nucleotides match TRBD1. The sample taken for sequencing was PBMCs. The sequence derives from a human donor in good health. The CDR3 amino acid sequence is: CATSPRDRVGNQPQHF. The DNA sequence is given as TGTGCCACCAGCCCCCGGGACAGGGTAGGGAATCAGCCCCAGCATTTT. The variable domain in full, with residues beyond the CDR3 obtained from the reference TRBV15 and TRBJ1-5 genes, is DAMVIQNPRYQVTQFGKPVTLSCSQTLNHNVMYWYQQKSSQAPKLLFHYYDKDFNNEADTPDNFQSRRPNTSFCFLDIRSPGLGDTAMYLCATSPRDRVGNQPQHFGDGTRLSIL.